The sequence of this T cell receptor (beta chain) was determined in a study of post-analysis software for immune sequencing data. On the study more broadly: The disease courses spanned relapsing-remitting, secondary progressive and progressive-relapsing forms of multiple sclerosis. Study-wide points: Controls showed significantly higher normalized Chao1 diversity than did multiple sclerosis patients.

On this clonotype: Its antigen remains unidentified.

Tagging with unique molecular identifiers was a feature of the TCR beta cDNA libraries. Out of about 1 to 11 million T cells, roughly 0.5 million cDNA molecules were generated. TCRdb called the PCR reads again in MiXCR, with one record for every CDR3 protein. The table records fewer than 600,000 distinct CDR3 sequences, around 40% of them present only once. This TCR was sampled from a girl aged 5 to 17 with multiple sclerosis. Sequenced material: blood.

DNA of the CDR3: TGCGCCAGCAGCTCGACAGGCCCCAACGAGCAGTACTTC. Translating it yields CASSSTGPNEQYF. The chain combines TRBV5-1 with TRBJ2-7; a possible D gene is TRBD1 (6 bases). Germline CDR1 SGHRS, CDR2 YFSETQ. V was shortened by 3 bases and J by 5 bases, with 12 bases between the two germline ends. The CDR3 has 13 amino acids.